These 22 T cell receptor beta chains were sequenced from one sample in a study of T cells in tuberculosis. Some clones are missing from TCRdb's copy, which holds only in-frame ones; the method was immunoSEQ multiplex PCR. The repertoire includes some 40,000 clones, roughly 96% of them detected once, and around 3.5% sits in the top ten. Sequencing was carried out using PBMCs. These receptors were collected from a donor between 10 and 35 years old with latent tuberculosis or without tuberculosis infection.

The rearrangement uses TRBV28 and TRBJ1-5; TRBD1 is a possible D gene (5 bases). The CDR3 extends over 18 amino acids. Germline CDR1 is MDHEN and CDR2 is SYDVKM. Trimming shortened V by 6 bases and J by 0 bases, and 21 bases separated the two germline ends. CDR3 sequence reads: CASSIMLGGIYSNQPQHF. The CDR3 DNA reads as TGTGCCAGCAGCATTATGCTGGGGGGGATCTATAGCAATCAGCCCCAGCATTTT.

The chain joins TRBV19 to TRBJ1-2; 7 bases line up with TRBD1. CDR1 and CDR2 (germline): LNHDA, SQIVND (reference sequence). CDR3 size: 13 residues. Unmatched junction bases numbered 7, after V lost 4 bases and J lost 8 bases. The CDR3 DNA follows: TGTGCCAGTAGTACCACAGGGGTCCGGGGCTACACCTTC. Translation gives CASSTTGVRGYTF.

This sequence joins TRBV10-3 and TRBJ1-1; 9 nucleotides match TRBD1. Germline V CDR1 and CDR2: ENHRY, SYGVKD. The V gene end was trimmed by 6 bases and the J gene end by 0 bases; junction bases not matched to a gene: 5. The CDR3 extends over 15 amino acids. CDR3 bases: TGTGCCATCAGGAACAGGGGGCAAATGAACACTGAAGCTTTCTTT. This translates into CAIRNRGQMNTEAFF.

This chain links TRBV5-4 with TRBJ2-7; 10 bases fit TRBD1. The junction had 5 bases not matched to a gene; V was cut back by 4 bases and J by 4 bases. Germline CDR1 SGHNT, CDR2 YYREEE (reference sequence). There are 14 residues in the CDR3. CDR3 loop: CASSHRDRGYEQYF. The CDR3 DNA sequence: TGTGCCAGCAGCCACCGGGACAGGGGATACGAGCAGTACTTC. The full variable domain, in which reference TRBV5-4 and TRBJ2-7 provide the parts outside the CDR3, is ETGVTQSPTHLIKTRGQQVTLRCSSQSGHNTVSWYQQALGQGPQFIFQYYREEENGRGNFPPRFSGLQFPNYSSELNVNALELDDSALYLCASSHRDRGYEQYFGPGTRLTVT.

The chain is built from TRBV5-5 and TRBJ1-2; the D gene is possibly TRBD1 (6 bases). Looked up from germline, CDR1 is SGHKS and CDR2 is YYEKEE (reference sequence). The CDR3 spans 14 residues. V dropped 6 bases and J dropped 0 bases, with 12 bases sitting between them. CDR3 region: CASTREGANYGYTF. The CDR3 region has the DNA TGTGCCAGCACCCGGGAGGGGGCTAACTATGGCTACACCTTC.

The V and J genes are TRBV28 and TRBJ2-3; unclear D gene. CDR1 MDHEN and CDR2 SYDVKM come from the germline V gene. This CDR3 contains 11 residues. V dropped 6 bases and J dropped 2 bases, with 3 bases sitting between them. The CDR3 loop is CASSSTDTQYF. The CDR3 coding sequence is TGTGCCAGCAGCTCCACAGATACGCAGTATTTT.

The chain links TRBV12-5 to TRBJ2-1; 8 positions agree with TRBD2. This CDR3 has 15 residues. The trim removed 3 bases at V and 10 bases at J, leaving 11 bases unmatched. Germline V gene data show CDR1 as LGHNT and CDR2 as FRNRAP. The CDR3 coding sequence is TGTGCTAGTGGTTTCAATAAAAAATCTAGCGGGGAGCAGTTCTTC. Translated, it gives CASGFNKKSSGEQFF.

The rearrangement uses TRBV7-8 and TRBJ1-6; 9 bases align to TRBD1. Unmatched junction bases numbered 1, after V lost 1 base and J lost 9 bases. In germline, CDR1 is SGHVS, CDR2 FQNEAQ. CDR3 length: 14 residues. Written as DNA, the CDR3 is TGTGCCAGCAGCTTAGGGACAGGGGCTTCACCCCTCCACTTT. This sequence encodes CASSLGTGASPLHF.

The chain links TRBV28 to TRBJ2-6; D remains ambiguous. Germline V gene lookup returns CDR1 MDHEN and CDR2 SYDVKM. The CDR3 has 12 amino acids. Trimming took 4 bases from V and 8 from J, leaving 6 bases between them. The CDR3 loop is CASSSGSNVLTF. The DNA for the CDR3 is TGTGCCAGCAGTTCAGGTTCCAACGTCCTGACTTTC.

The V gene is TRBV7-2, the J gene TRBJ1-2, with TRBD1 as a possible D gene (5 bases). CDR3 length equals 14 residues. V was cut by 1 base and J by 4 bases, with 10 bases left in between. From germline, CDR1 is SGHTA and CDR2 FQGNSA. The CDR3: CASSLGGGGYGYTF. CDR3 bases: TGTGCCAGCAGCTTAGGGGGGGGTGGCTATGGCTACACCTTC. The entire variable domain, with the rest obtained from reference TRBV7-2 and TRBJ1-2, is as follows: GAGVSQSPSNKVTEKGKDVELRCDPISGHTALYWYRQSLGQGLEFLIYFQGNSAPDKSGLPSDRFSAERTGGSVSTLTIQRTQQEDSAVYLCASSLGGGGYGYTFGSGTRLTVV.

The chain recombines TRBV5-6 with TRBJ1-4, with D tentatively TRBD1 (6 bases). Germline CDR1 and CDR2: SGHDT and YYEEEE. V lost 4 bases and J lost 5, with 18 bases in between. The CDR3 consists of 16 residues. The CDR3 loop is CASSPQRQALNEKLFF. DNA for the CDR3: TGTGCCAGCAGCCCGCAAAGACAGGCCCTCAATGAAAAACTGTTTTTT.

Comment on this clone: Mismatch with germline at one junction end may stem from a read error. This chain links TRBV11-1 with TRBJ2-1; 12 bases match TRBD2. Germline values: CDR1 SGHAT, CDR2 FQDESV (reference sequence). The CDR3 runs 14 residues. CDR3 in amino acids: CASSLAGGHNEQFF. CDR3 in DNA: TGTGCCAGCAGCCTAGCGGGGGGGCACAATGAGCAGTTCTTC.

This clone occurred once. The chain recombines TRBV29-1 with TRBJ1-1; 12 bases are shared with TRBD1. The ends lost 6 bases at V and 8 bases at J; junction bases unmatched: 7. Germline-derived CDR1 and CDR2 are SQVTM and ANQGSEA. This CDR3 is 13 amino acids long. DNA of the CDR3: TGCAGCGTACCCGGGACAGGGGGCTGGGAAGCTTTCTTT. The encoded protein is CSVPGTGGWEAFF.

V gene TRBV14 combines with J gene TRBJ2-3; 8 positions agree with TRBD2. V lost 0 bases, J lost 4 bases, and 9 bases stayed unmatched. CDR3 length: 17 residues. Germline loops: CDR1 SGHDN, CDR2 FVKESK. This CDR3 is CASSQEFRGGTPDTQYF. Written as DNA, the CDR3 is TGTGCCAGCAGCCAAGAGTTTCGGGGGGGCACCCCAGATACGCAGTATTTT. Variable domain in full (rest from reference TRBV14 and TRBJ2-3): EAGVTQFPSHSVIEKGQTVTLRCDPISGHDNLYWYRRVMGKEIKFLLHFVKESKQDESGMPNNRFLAERTGGTYSTLKVQPAELEDSGVYFCASSQEFRGGTPDTQYFGPGTRLTVL.

The CDR3 coding sequence is TGTGCCAGCAGCTTAGCACAGCCAAGCACTGAAGCTTTCTTT. Translated: CASSLAQPSTEAFF. The V gene is TRBV7-9, the J gene TRBJ1-1, with D hard to call. In germline, CDR1 is SEHNR, CDR2 FQNEAQ (reference sequence). The CDR3 sequence is 14 residues long. V lost 0 bases and J lost 4, with 9 bases in between.

This chain uses TRBV29-1 with TRBJ2-1; 10 nucleotides align to TRBD1. J lost 8 bases, V lost 7 bases, and 26 bases had no gene match. Per germline, CDR1 SQVTM and CDR2 ANQGSEA. The CDR3 is 19 residues long. CDR3 nucleotide sequence: TGCAGCGGGGTCCGGGGACAGGGGTCTTCCCTAGACGGTTATTATGAGCAGTTCTTC. It codes for CSGVRGQGSSLDGYYEQFF.

The gene calls are TRBV7-8 and TRBJ2-3; 9 bases line up with TRBD2. Germline V gives CDR1 SGHVS, CDR2 FQNEAQ. The CDR3 has 17 residues. V lost 9 bases, J lost 0 bases, and 13 bases stayed unmatched. CDR3 sequence: CASEWRGGPTSTDTQYF. The CDR3 DNA is TGTGCCAGTGAATGGCGGGGGGGCCCGACGAGCACAGATACGCAGTATTTT. Combining the CDR3 with reference TRBV7-8 and TRBJ2-3 gives the whole variable domain GAGVSQSPRYKVAKRGQDVALRCDPISGHVSLFWYQQALGQGPEFLTYFQNEAQLDKSGLPSDRFFAERPEGSVSTLKIQRTQQEDSAVYLCASEWRGGPTSTDTQYFGPGTRLTVL.

The chain joins TRBV30 to TRBJ2-7; 12 bases align to TRBD1. Per the germline V gene, CDR1 is GTSNPN and CDR2 is SVGIG (reference sequence). CDR3 size: 12 residues. The CDR3 region has the DNA TGTGCTCTGGGACAGGGGGCGGGAGAGCAGTACTTC. Translation gives CALGQGAGEQYF.

The chain joins TRBV27 to TRBJ1-1; 8 bases align to TRBD1. The CDR3 contains 16 residues. V lost 5 bases, J lost 4 bases, and 12 bases stayed unmatched. Germline V gene data show CDR1 as MNHEY and CDR2 as SMNVEV (reference sequence). CDR3 protein: CASSPTGTGSGTEAFF. The CDR3 DNA is TGTGCCAGCAGTCCTACCGGGACAGGTTCGGGCACTGAAGCTTTCTTT.

This sequence joins TRBV28 and TRBJ1-2; 7 bases agree with TRBD1. The CDR3 totals 13 residues. Germline V gives CDR1 MDHEN, CDR2 SYDVKM. Trimming removed 4 bases from V and 10 bases from J; junction bases left unmatched: 9. CDR3 coding DNA: TGTGCCAGCAGTTGGACAGGACCTCCGATCTACACCTTC. Translating gives CASSWTGPPIYTF.

The chain couples TRBV25-1 to TRBJ1-1; TRBD1 matches at 7 bases. This CDR3 spans 14 amino acids. Per the germline V gene, CDR1 is MGHDK and CDR2 is SYGVNS. Unmatched junction bases numbered 2, after V lost 3 bases and J lost 1 base. The CDR3 sequence is CASSDGTANTEAFF. CDR3 coding DNA: TGTGCCAGCAGTGACGGGACAGCGAACACTGAAGCTTTCTTT. Combining the CDR3 with reference TRBV25-1 and TRBJ1-1 gives the whole variable domain EADIYQTPRYLVIGTGKKITLECSQTMGHDKMYWYQQDPGMELHLIHYSYGVNSTEKGDLSSESTVSRIRTEHFPLTLESARPSHTSQYLCASSDGTANTEAFFGQGTRLTVV.

This chain uses TRBV4-2 with TRBJ2-2; TRBD2 might be the D (7 bases). The CDR3 has 17 amino acids. The germline V gene has CDR1 LGHNA and CDR2 YNFKEQ. V was pared by 2 bases and J by 8 bases, with 21 bases between. CDR3 protein: CASSQPERGGHIGELFF. The CDR3 nucleotides read TGTGCCAGCAGCCAACCTGAGAGGGGGGGACATATAGGGGAGCTGTTTTTT.